Presented here are 14 T cell receptor beta chains from one specimen sequenced in a study of blood T cell repertoires in COVID-19. The protocol was immunoSEQ multiplex PCR, while the TCRdb copy is restricted to in-frame clones and leaves out a portion. This sample has tens of thousands of clones; about 74% occur once, and the top ten carry 2% to 2.5%. The specimen was peripheral blood. These receptors all stem from a man in his 70s with COVID-19, enrolled during active disease.

The rearrangement links TRBV5-1 to TRBJ1-6; 9 nucleotides align to TRBD1. This CDR3 has 16 amino acids. Germline CDR1 and CDR2: SGHRS and YFSETQ. Trimming took 5 bases from V and 7 from J; bases not matched to a gene: 10. CDR3 sequence: CASRPMGDRANSPLHF. CDR3 DNA: TGCGCCAGCAGACCTATGGGGGACAGGGCCAATTCACCCCTCCACTTT.

This clone has only one observation. The rearrangement links TRBV19 to TRBJ2-1; 7 bases fit TRBD2. The CDR3 is made up of 16 amino acids. Trimming cost V 2 bases and J 2 bases; bases outside gene matches: 6. CDR1 is LNHDA and CDR2 is SQIVND in the germline V gene (reference sequence). The CDR3 here is CASSIIAGLTYNEQFF. The DNA of the CDR3 is TGTGCCAGTAGTATAATAGCGGGCCTTACCTACAATGAGCAGTTCTTC.

This chain links TRBV7-9 with TRBJ2-2; the match to TRBD2 covers 11 bases. V gave up 0 bases and J gave up 5 bases; unmatched junction bases: 5. The CDR3 length is 17 residues. CDR1 SEHNR and CDR2 FQNEAQ come from the germline V gene (reference sequence). Written as DNA, the CDR3 is TGTGCCAGCAGCTTAGCGCCACTAGCGGGAGTTACCGGGGAGCTGTTTTTT. As protein: CASSLAPLAGVTGELFF.

This clone appeared a single time. The V call is TRBV19, the J call TRBJ2-7; D gene unclear. The CDR3 has 13 residues. The V end was cut by 3 bases, the J end by 6 bases, with 12 bases between. The V gene's germline CDR1 is LNHDA and CDR2 SQIVND (reference sequence). In DNA, the CDR3 is TGTGCCAGTAGTATCACGGCCGGGTTCGAGCAGTACTTC. Its protein product is CASSITAGFEQYF.

In this sample, this clone turned up once. V gene TRBV19 combines with J gene TRBJ1-3; TRBD1 aligns across 7 bases. The V segment lost 4 bases and the J segment 3 bases; nucleotides outside the gene matches: 6. The CDR3 loop spans 15 amino acids. Germline V lookup: CDR1 LNHDA, CDR2 SQIVND (reference sequence). The CDR3: CASSRGDSNGNTIYF. In DNA, the CDR3 is TGTGCCAGTAGTAGAGGGGACAGCAATGGAAACACCATATATTTT.

V and J are TRBV28 and TRBJ2-7; unclear D gene. Trimming took 5 bases from V and 3 from J, leaving 11 bases between them. The CDR3 contains 13 residues. Germline V gene lookup returns CDR1 MDHEN and CDR2 SYDVKM. CDR3 sequence reads: CASSLPPRYEQYF. CDR3 coding DNA: TGTGCCAGCAGTCTCCCCCCGCGCTACGAGCAGTACTTC.

The chain uses TRBV28 and TRBJ1-1, with D perhaps matching TRBD1 (6 bases). The CDR3 covers 14 residues. From germline, CDR1 is MDHEN and CDR2 SYDVKM. Trimming stripped 3 bases from V and 4 bases from J, with 12 bases between. The CDR3 reads CASSFTQGLTEAFF. The CDR3 region has the DNA TGTGCCAGCAGTTTCACTCAGGGGCTCACTGAAGCTTTCTTT. Combining the CDR3 with reference TRBV28 and TRBJ1-1 gives the whole variable domain DVKVTQSSRYLVKRTGEKVFLECVQDMDHENMFWYRQDPGLGLRLIYFSYDVKMKEKGDIPEGYSVSREKKERFSLILESASTNQTSMYLCASSFTQGLTEAFFGQGTRLTVV.

The J gene is TRBJ2-1, the V gene TRBV28; D call uncertain. The CDR3 runs 13 residues. Germline CDR1 is MDHEN and CDR2 is SYDVKM. The germline V and J ends were trimmed by 7 bases and 12 bases, with 19 bases remaining between them. The CDR3 region has the DNA TGTGCCAGCACCGCGTCCCTAGAGTTTGTGCAGTTCTTC. Its translation is CASTASLEFVQFF. Based on the CDR3 plus reference TRBV28 and TRBJ2-1, the full variable domain is DVKVTQSSRYLVKRTGEKVFLECVQDMDHENMFWYRQDPGLGLRLIYFSYDVKMKEKGDIPEGYSVSREKKERFSLILESASTNQTSMYLCASTASLEFVQFFGPGTRLTVL.

This clone has just a few counts. The rearrangement joins TRBV18 to TRBJ1-1; the match to TRBD1 covers 10 bases. CDR1 is KGHSH and CDR2 is LQKENI in the germline V gene. J lost 0 bases, V lost 2 bases, and 3 bases had no gene match. This CDR3 has 16 amino acids. The DNA of the CDR3 is TGTGCCAGCTCACCAGCTGGGACAGGGGTGAACACTGAAGCTTTCTTT. Its protein product is CASSPAGTGVNTEAFF. The whole variable domain, remainder taken from reference TRBV18 and TRBJ1-1, is NAGVMQNPRHLVRRRGQEARLRCSPMKGHSHVYWYRQLPEEGLKFMVYLQKENIIDESGMPKERFSAEFPKEGPSILRIQQVVRGDSAAYFCASSPAGTGVNTEAFFGQGTRLTVV.

The rearrangement uses TRBV19 and TRBJ1-2, with 9 bases identical to TRBD1. The CDR3 runs 13 residues. Per germline, CDR1 LNHDA and CDR2 SQIVND (reference sequence). Trimming removed 6 bases from V and 6 bases from J; junction bases left unmatched: 5. This chain's CDR3 is CASSSDRGHGYTF. The CDR3 nucleotides read TGTGCCAGTAGCTCGGACAGGGGACATGGCTACACCTTC.

The J gene is TRBJ2-7, the V gene TRBV12-3 or TRBV12-4, with 10 bases identical to TRBD2. V was clipped by 6 bases and J by 5 bases; unmatched bases: 4. The CDR3 contains 13 residues. DNA of the CDR3: TGTGCCAGCAGACCTAGCGGGAGTGACGAGCAGTACTTC. It translates to CASRPSGSDEQYF.

This clone was observed once. The J gene is TRBJ1-5, the V gene TRBV12-3 or TRBV12-4; D gene uncertain. V lost 5 bases and J 5 bases, leaving 7 bases between the germline ends. The CDR3 is made up of 12 amino acids. This CDR3 reads CASSQDYQPQHF. The CDR3 coding sequence is TGTGCCAGCAGTCAGGACTATCAGCCCCAGCATTTT.

The chain is built from TRBV7-9 and TRBJ2-3, with D unclear. CDR1 SEHNR and CDR2 FQNEAQ come from the germline V gene (reference sequence). V shed 3 bases and J shed 0 bases, with 7 bases lying between them. CDR3 length: 14 amino acids. CDR3 loop: CASSLALSTDTQYF. The DNA for the CDR3 is TGTGCCAGCAGCTTGGCACTAAGCACAGATACGCAGTATTTT.

This clone was recorded only once. The chain combines TRBV15 with TRBJ2-7, with D possibly matching TRBD2 (6 bases). Trimming took 3 bases from V and 1 from J, leaving 10 bases between them. Germline lookup yields CDR1 LNHNV and CDR2 YYDKDF (reference sequence). This CDR3 region has 14 residues. The CDR3 DNA reads as TGTGCCACCAGCAGGGGGACTTTTTCCTACGAGCAGTACTTC. Translating gives CATSRGTFSYEQYF.